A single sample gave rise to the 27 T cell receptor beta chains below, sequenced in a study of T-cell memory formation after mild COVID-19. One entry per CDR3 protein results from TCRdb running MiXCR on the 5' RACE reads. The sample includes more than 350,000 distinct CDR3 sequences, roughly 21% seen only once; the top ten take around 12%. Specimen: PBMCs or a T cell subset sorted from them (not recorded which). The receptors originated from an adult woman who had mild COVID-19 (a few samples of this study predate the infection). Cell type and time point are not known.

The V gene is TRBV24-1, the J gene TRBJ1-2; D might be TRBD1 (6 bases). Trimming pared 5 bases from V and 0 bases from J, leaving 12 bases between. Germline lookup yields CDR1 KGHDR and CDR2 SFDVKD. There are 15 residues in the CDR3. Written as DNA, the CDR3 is TGTGCCACCAGTGGTTCGACAGGATCTAACTATGGCTACACCTTC. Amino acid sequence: CATSGSTGSNYGYTF.

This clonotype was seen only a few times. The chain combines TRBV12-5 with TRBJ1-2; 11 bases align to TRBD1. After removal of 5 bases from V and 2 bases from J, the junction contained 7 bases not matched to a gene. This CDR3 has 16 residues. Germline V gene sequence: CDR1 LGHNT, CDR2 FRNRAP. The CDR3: CASGPWTGGENYGYTF. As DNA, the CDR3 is TGTGCTAGTGGTCCATGGACAGGGGGCGAGAACTATGGCTACACCTTC.

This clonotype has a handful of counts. The DNA of the CDR3 is TGTGCCAGCTCGCCGAGCGGGACAATAAGCTACAATGAGCAGTTCTTC. Protein sequence: CASSPSGTISYNEQFF. This sequence joins TRBV18 and TRBJ2-1; TRBD2 might be the D (7 bases). V was cut by 6 bases and J by 3 bases, with 18 bases left in between. CDR1 and CDR2 (germline): KGHSH, LQKENI. This CDR3 has 16 amino acids.

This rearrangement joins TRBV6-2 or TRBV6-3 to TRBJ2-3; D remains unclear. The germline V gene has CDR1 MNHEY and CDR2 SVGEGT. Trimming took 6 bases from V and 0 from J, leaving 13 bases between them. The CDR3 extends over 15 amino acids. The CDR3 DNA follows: TGTGCCAGCAGGACCACCCCGGGCAGCACAGATACGCAGTATTTT. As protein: CASRTTPGSTDTQYF.

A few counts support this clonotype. The CDR3 bases are TGTGCCAGCAGCTTAGATGGGGACAGGGCCACCGGGGAGCTGTTTTTT. Residues: CASSLDGDRATGELFF. The V and J genes are TRBV7-3 and TRBJ2-2, with 9 bases aligning to TRBD1. Unmatched junction bases numbered 5, after V lost 2 bases and J lost 4 bases. Germline V gives CDR1 SGHTA, CDR2 FQGTGA. CDR3 length: 16 amino acids.

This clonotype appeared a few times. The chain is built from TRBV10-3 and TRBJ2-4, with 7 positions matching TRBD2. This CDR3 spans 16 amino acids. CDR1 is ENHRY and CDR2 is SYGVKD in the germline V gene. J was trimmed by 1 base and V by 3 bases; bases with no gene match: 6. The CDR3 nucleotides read TGTGCCATCAGTGAAGGACTAGGGAAGGCCAAAAACATTCAGTACTTC. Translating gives CAISEGLGKAKNIQYF.

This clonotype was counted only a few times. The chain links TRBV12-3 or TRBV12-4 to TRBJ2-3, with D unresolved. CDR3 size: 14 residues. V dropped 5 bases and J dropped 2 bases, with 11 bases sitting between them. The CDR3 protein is CASSPARYTDTQYF. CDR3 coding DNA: TGTGCCAGCAGTCCCGCTAGGTACACAGATACGCAGTATTTT.

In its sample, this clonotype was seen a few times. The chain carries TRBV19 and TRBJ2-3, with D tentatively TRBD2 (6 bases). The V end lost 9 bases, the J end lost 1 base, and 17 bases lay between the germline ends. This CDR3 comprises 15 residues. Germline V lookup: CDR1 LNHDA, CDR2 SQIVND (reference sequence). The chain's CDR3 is CASHRGLPGTDTQYF. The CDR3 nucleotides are TGTGCCAGCCACCGGGGACTCCCTGGCACAGATACGCAGTATTTT.

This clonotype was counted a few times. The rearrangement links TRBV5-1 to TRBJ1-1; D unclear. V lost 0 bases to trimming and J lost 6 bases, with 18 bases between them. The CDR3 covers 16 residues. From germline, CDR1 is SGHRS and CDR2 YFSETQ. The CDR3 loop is CASSLDQTQRASEAFF. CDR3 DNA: TGCGCCAGCAGCTTGGACCAAACACAACGAGCCTCTGAAGCTTTCTTT.

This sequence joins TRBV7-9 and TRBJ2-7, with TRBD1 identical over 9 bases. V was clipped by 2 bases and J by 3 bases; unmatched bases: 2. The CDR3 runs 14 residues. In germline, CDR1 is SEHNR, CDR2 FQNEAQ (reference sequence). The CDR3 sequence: CASSLRGQGYEQYF. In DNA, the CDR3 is TGTGCCAGCAGCTTACGGGGACAGGGCTACGAGCAGTACTTC.

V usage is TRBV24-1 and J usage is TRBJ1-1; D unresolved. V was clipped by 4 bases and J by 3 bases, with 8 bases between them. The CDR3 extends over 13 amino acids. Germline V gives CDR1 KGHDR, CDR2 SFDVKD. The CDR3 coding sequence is TGTGCCACCAGTGAAATGGGTGACACTGAAGCTTTCTTT. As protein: CATSEMGDTEAFF.

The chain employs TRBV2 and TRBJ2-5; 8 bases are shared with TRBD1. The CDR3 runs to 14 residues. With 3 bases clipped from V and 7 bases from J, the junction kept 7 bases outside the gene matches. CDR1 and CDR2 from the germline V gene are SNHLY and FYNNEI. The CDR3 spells CASSDDRGFGTQYF. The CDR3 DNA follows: TGTGCCAGCAGTGACGACAGGGGCTTCGGGACCCAGTACTTC. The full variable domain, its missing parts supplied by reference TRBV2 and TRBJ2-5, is EPEVTQTPSHQVTQMGQEVILRCVPISNHLYFYWYRQILGQKVEFLVSFYNNEISEKSEIFDDQFSVERPDGSNFTLKIRSTKLEDSAMYFCASSDDRGFGTQYFGPGTRLLVL.

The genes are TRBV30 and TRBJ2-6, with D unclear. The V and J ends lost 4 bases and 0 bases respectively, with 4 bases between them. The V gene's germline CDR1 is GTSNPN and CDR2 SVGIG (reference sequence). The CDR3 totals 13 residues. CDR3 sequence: CAWTDSGANVLTF. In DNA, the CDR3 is TGTGCCTGGACGGACTCTGGGGCCAACGTCCTGACTTTC.

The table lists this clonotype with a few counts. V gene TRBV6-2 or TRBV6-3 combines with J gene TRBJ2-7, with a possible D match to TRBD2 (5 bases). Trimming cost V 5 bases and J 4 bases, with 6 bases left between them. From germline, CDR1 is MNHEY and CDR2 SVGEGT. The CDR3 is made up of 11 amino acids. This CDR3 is CASSQRYEQYF. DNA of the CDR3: TGTGCCAGCAGTCAGCGGTACGAGCAGTACTTC.

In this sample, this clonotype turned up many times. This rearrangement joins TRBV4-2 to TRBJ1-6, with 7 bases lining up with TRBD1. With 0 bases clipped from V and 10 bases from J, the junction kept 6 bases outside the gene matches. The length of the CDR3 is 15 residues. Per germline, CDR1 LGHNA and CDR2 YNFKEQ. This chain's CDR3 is CASSQELPGGSPLHF. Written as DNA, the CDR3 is TGTGCCAGCAGCCAAGAACTCCCAGGGGGGTCACCCCTCCACTTT.

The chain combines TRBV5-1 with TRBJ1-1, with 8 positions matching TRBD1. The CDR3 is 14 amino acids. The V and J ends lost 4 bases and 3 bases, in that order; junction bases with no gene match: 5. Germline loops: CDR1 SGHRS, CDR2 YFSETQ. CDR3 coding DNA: TGCGCCAGCAGCCCCCCCAGGGGGCACACTGAAGCTTTCTTT. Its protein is CASSPPRGHTEAFF.

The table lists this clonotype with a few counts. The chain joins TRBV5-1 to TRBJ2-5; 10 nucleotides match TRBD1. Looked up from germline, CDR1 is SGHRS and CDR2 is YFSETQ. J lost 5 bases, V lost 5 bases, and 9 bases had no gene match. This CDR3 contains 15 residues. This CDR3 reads CASRQPGQGIETQYF. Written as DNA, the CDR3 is TGCGCCAGCAGGCAACCGGGACAGGGGATCGAGACCCAGTACTTC.

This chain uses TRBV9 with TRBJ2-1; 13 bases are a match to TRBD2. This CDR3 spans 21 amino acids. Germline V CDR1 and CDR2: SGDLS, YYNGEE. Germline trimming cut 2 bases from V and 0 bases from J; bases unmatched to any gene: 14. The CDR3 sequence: CASSVPLDTRTSGSSYNEQFF. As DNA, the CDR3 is TGTGCCAGCAGCGTGCCTTTAGACACCCGGACTAGCGGGAGCTCCTACAATGAGCAGTTCTTC.

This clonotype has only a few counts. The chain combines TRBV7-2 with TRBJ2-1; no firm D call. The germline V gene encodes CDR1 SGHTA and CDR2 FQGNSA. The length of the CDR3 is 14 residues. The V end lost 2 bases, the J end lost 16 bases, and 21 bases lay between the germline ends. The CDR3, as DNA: TGTGCCAGCAGCTTACCCGCCTCCAGAGGAATCTTTTTCTTC. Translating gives CASSLPASRGIFFF.

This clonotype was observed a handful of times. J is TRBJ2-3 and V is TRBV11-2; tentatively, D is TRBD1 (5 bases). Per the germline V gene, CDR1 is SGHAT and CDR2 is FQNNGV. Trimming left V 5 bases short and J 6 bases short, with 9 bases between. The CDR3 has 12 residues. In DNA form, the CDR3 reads TGTGCCAGCAGCCCAAAGGGGGATACGCAGTATTTT. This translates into CASSPKGDTQYF. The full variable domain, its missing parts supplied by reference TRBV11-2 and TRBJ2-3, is EAGVAQSPRYKIIEKRQSVAFWCNPISGHATLYWYQQILGQGPKLLIQFQNNGVVDDSQLPKDRFSAERLKGVDSTLKIQPAKLEDSAVYLCASSPKGDTQYFGPGTRLTVL.

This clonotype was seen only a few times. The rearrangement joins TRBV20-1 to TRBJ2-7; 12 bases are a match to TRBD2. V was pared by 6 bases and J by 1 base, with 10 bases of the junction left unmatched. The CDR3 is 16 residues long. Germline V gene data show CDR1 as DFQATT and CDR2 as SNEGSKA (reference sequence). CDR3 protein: CSAWSGTSGRSYEQYF. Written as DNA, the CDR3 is TGCAGTGCCTGGAGCGGGACTAGCGGGCGATCCTACGAGCAGTACTTC.

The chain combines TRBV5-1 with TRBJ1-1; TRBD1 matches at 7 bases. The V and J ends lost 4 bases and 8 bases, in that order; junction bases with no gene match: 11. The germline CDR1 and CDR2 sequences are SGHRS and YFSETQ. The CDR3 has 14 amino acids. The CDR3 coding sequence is TGCGCCAGCAGCCCTGGTACAGGGGCTATGGAAGCTTTCTTT. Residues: CASSPGTGAMEAFF.

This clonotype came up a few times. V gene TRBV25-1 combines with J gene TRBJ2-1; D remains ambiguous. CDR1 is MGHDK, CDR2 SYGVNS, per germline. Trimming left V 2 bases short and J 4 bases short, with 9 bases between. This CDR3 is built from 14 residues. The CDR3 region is CASSEDSVYNEQFF. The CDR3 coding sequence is TGTGCCAGCAGTGAAGACTCAGTATACAATGAGCAGTTCTTC. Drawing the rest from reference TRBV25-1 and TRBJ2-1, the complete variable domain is EADIYQTPRYLVIGTGKKITLECSQTMGHDKMYWYQQDPGMELHLIHYSYGVNSTEKGDLSSESTVSRIRTEHFPLTLESARPSHTSQYLCASSEDSVYNEQFFGPGTRLTVL.

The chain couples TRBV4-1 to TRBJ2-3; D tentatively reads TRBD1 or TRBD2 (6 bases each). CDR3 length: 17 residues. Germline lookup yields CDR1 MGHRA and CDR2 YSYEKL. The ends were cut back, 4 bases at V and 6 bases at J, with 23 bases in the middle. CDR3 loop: CASSPRVIEGGRDTQYF. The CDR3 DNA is TGCGCCAGCAGCCCCAGAGTTATTGAGGGGGGCCGTGATACGCAGTATTTT.

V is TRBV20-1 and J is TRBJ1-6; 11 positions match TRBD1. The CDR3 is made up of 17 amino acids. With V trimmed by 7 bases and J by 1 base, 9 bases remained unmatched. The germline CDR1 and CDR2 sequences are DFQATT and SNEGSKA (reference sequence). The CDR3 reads CSGTGQGDGSYNSPLHF. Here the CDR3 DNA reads TGCAGTGGAACGGGACAGGGGGATGGATCCTATAATTCACCCCTCCACTTT.

Here the CDR3 DNA reads TGCAGTGCTAGAGATGTGTCCCAGTCTGGCGAGCAGTACTTC. Amino acid sequence: CSARDVSQSGEQYF. The chain recombines TRBV20-1 with TRBJ2-7, with D unresolved. CDR3 length equals 14 residues. V lost 0 bases, J lost 6 bases, and 15 bases lay in between. Germline CDR1 reads DFQATT; CDR2 reads SNEGSKA (reference sequence).

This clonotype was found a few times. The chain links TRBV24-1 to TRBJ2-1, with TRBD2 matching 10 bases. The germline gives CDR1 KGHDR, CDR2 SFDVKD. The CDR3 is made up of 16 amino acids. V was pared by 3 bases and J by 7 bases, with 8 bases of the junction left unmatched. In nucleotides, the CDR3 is TGTGCCACCAGTGATCTCCCCGCTAGCGGGGGTAATGAGCAGTTCTTC. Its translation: CATSDLPASGGNEQFF.